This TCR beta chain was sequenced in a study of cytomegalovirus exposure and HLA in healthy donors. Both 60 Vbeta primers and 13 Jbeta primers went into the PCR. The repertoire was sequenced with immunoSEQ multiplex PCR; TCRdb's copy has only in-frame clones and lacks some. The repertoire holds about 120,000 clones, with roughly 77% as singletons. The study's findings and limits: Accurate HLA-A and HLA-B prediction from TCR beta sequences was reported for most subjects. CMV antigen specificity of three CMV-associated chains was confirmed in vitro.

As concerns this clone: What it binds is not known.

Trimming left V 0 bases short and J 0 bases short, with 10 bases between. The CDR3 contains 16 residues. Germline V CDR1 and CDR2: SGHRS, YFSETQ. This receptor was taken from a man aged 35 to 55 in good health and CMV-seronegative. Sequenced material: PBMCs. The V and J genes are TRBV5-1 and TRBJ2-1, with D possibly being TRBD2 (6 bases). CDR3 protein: CASSLVGGGSYNEQFF. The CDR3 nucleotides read TGCGCCAGCAGCTTGGTTGGGGGAGGCTCCTACAATGAGCAGTTCTTC. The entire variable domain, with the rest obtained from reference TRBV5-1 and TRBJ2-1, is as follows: KAGVTQTPRYLIKTRGQQVTLSCSPISGHRSVSWYQQTPGQGLQFLFEYFSETQRNKGNFPGRFSGRQFSNSRSEMNVSTLELGDSALYLCASSLVGGGSYNEQFFGPGTRLTVL.